Listed below are T cell receptor beta chains from one sample, sequenced in a study of post-analysis software for immune sequencing data. TCRdb passed the PCR reads through MiXCR, listing each CDR3 protein once. The table includes fewer than 900,000 distinct CDR3 sequences, about 45% detected once. Sample: blood. Every receptor here comes from a girl under 18 with multiple sclerosis. Each CDR3 is given with its conserved first and last residue. D genes are given only for firm matches. The size of a clone is reported for some rows only, either as once, few or many, or as a class for expanded clones.

J gene: TRBJ2-2
D gene: TRBD2
V gene: TRBV9
clone size: NA
CDR3 DNA: TGTGCCAGCAGCTCCTCGGGGACTAGCGGGAGTGTAGGGGAGCGGTTTTTT
CDR3 protein: CASSSSGTSGSVGERFF

J gene: TRBJ1-2
D gene: NA
V gene: TRBV20-1
clone size: NA
CDR3 DNA: TGCAGTGCTAGAGATGTCATAGGGTCTGGCGGCTACACCTTC
CDR3 protein: CSARDVIGSGGYTF

J gene: TRBJ2-1
D gene: TRBD2
V gene: TRBV29-1
clone size: NA
CDR3 DNA: TGCAGCGTCGGGGGGAGGAATGAGCAGTTCTTC
CDR3 protein: CSVGGRNEQFF

J gene: TRBJ2-1
D gene: TRBD2
V gene: TRBV20-1
clone size: NA
CDR3 DNA: TGCAGTGCTAGTGAGCGGGAGGACTCCTACAATGAGCAGTTCTTC
CDR3 protein: CSASEREDSYNEQFF

J gene: TRBJ2-4
D gene: NA
V gene: TRBV27
clone size: NA
CDR3 DNA: TGTGCCAGCAGTTTACGTCGGGCGTCCAAAAACATTCAGTACTTC
CDR3 protein: CASSLRRASKNIQYF

J gene: TRBJ2-7
D gene: NA
V gene: TRBV7-2
clone size: NA
CDR3 DNA: TGTGCCAGCAGCAAGGGAAACTACGAGCAGTACTTC
CDR3 protein: CASSKGNYEQYF

J gene: TRBJ2-1
D gene: NA
V gene: TRBV20-1
clone size: NA
CDR3 DNA: TGCAGTGCTAGTCGGGGGAACTCCTACAATGAGCAGTTCTTC
CDR3 protein: CSASRGNSYNEQFF

J gene: TRBJ1-2
D gene: TRBD1
V gene: TRBV9
clone size: NA
CDR3 DNA: TGTGCCAGCAGCGCCAATAGGGACCACCGACAGGGTCTATTTGGCTACACCTTC
CDR3 protein: CASSANRDHRQGLFGYTF

J gene: TRBJ1-4
D gene: TRBD1
V gene: TRBV29-1
clone size: NA
CDR3 DNA: TGCAGCGCTCGACAGGGGAATGAAAAACTGTTTTTT
CDR3 protein: CSARQGNEKLFF

J gene: TRBJ2-3
D gene: NA
V gene: TRBV20-1
clone size: NA
CDR3 DNA: TGCAGTACTAGAGATCCAGCGGACAGCACAGATACGCAGTATTTT
CDR3 protein: CSTRDPADSTDTQYF

J gene: TRBJ2-2
D gene: NA
V gene: TRBV28
clone size: NA
CDR3 DNA: TGTGCCAGCAGTTTAGGGGGTCTGGCCGGGGAGCTGTTTTTT
CDR3 protein: CASSLGGLAGELFF

J gene: TRBJ2-4
D gene: NA
V gene: TRBV7-9
clone size: NA
CDR3 DNA: TGTGCCAGCGGCTTAGGCGAAGGGAATATGGACATTCAGTACTTC
CDR3 protein: CASGLGEGNMDIQYF

J gene: TRBJ2-1
D gene: NA
V gene: TRBV7-9
clone size: NA
CDR3 DNA: TGTGCCAGCAGCCTTACCGGGGACAAAAACAATGAGCAGTTCTTC
CDR3 protein: CASSLTGDKNNEQFF

J gene: TRBJ2-3
D gene: TRBD2
V gene: TRBV7-2
clone size: few
CDR3 DNA: TGTGCCAGCAGCTTAGTGGGGCTAGCGGGCACAGATACGCAGTATTTT
CDR3 protein: CASSLVGLAGTDTQYF